This T cell receptor beta chain appears in the sequencing data of a study of Ad26.COV2.S vaccination and SARS-CoV-2 variants. Study-level information: Of the COV1001 trial arms, the Ad26.COV2.S arm included the donor. Dosing was one shot or two shots 56 days apart. Broader study findings: The analyses of TCR breadth and depth may have understated the size of total T cell responses.

Germline V gene lookup returns CDR1 LGHNA and CDR2 YNFKEQ. The V end lost 1 base, the J end lost 3 bases, and 14 bases lay between the germline ends. There are 16 residues in the CDR3. On this clone: Its cognate antigen is unknown.

Data came from immunoSEQ multiplex PCR; TCRdb stores just in-frame clones and leaves some out. The sample consists of fewer than 800,000 clones, around 92% of them appearing once. Noted treatment: some 20 received Ad26.COV2.S at low or high dose, single or two shots; several received placebo; per-sample allocation not given. Samples analyzed were those drawn on day 63 after the first vaccine or placebo injection. It was an adult aged 18-55 years in Boston who was the donor. Sequenced here: peripheral blood, sampled in a trial of Ad26.COV2.S vaccine versus placebo. This clonotype was obtained from a person aged 18 to 59 who received the Ad26.COV2.S COVID-19 vaccine or a placebo. The chain is built from TRBV4-2 and TRBJ2-3; tentative D call: TRBD1 (6 bases). The CDR3 spells CASSQARQVWTDTQYF. The CDR3 DNA is TGTGCCAGCAGCCAAGCCAGACAGGTTTGGACAGATACGCAGTATTTT.